The next 16 T cell receptor beta chains were all read from a single sample in a study of T cells after posttransplantation cyclophosphamide. Some clones are missing from TCRdb's copy, which holds only in-frame ones; the method was immunoSEQ multiplex PCR. This sample carries 8,500 to 9,500 clones, about 98% of them seen once, and the ten largest clones take 0.2% to 0.3%. The specimen sequenced was naive CD8+ T cells sorted from PBMCs. These receptor sequences come from a man in his forties or fifties in good health, CMV-negative, and a related stem cell transplant donor.

CDR3 DNA sequence: TGTGCCAGCAGTTGCCTGACAGGATCGGGTGAGCAGTTCTTC. It specifies CASSCLTGSGEQFF. The genes are TRBV6-5 and TRBJ2-1; perhaps TRBD1 as D (6 bases). The V end was cut by 4 bases, the J end by 9 bases, with 16 bases between. The CDR3 covers 14 residues. From germline, CDR1 is MNHEY and CDR2 SVGAGI.

This chain uses TRBV29-1 with TRBJ1-2, with D possibly TRBD1 on 6 matching bases. CDR1 is SQVTM and CDR2 is ANQGSEA in the germline V gene. The germline V and J ends were trimmed by 3 bases and 4 bases, with 15 bases remaining between them. The CDR3 totals 14 residues. CDR3 residues: CSVERDIRLYGYTF. In DNA, the CDR3 is TGCAGCGTTGAGAGGGACATACGACTCTATGGCTACACCTTC.

The CDR3 spells CASRLGLAGGSVEETQYF. The DNA for the CDR3 is TGTGCCAGCAGATTGGGACTAGCGGGGGGTTCCGTTGAAGAGACCCAGTACTTC. This chain uses TRBV7-8 with TRBJ2-5; 15 bases match TRBD2. Losses at the gene ends were 6 bases for V and 3 bases for J; bases not matched to a gene: 11. Germline lookup yields CDR1 SGHVS and CDR2 FQNEAQ. The CDR3 sequence is 18 residues long.

For this clone: At one of its ends the junction is not consistent with the germline gene, which may arise from a read error. This specimen includes other DNA sequences encoding the same CDR3. Here the CDR3 reads CASRGDRYNSPLHF. The CDR3 DNA follows: TGTGCCAGCAGAGGGGACAGGTATAATTCCCCCCTCCACTTT. This chain links TRBV25-1 with TRBJ1-6, with 8 bases matching TRBD1. Germline values: CDR1 MGHDK, CDR2 SYGVNS. CDR3 size: 14 residues. The complete variable domain, with remaining parts taken from reference TRBV25-1 and TRBJ1-6, reads EADIYQTPRYLVIGTGKKITLECSQTMGHDKMYWYQQDPGMELHLIHYSYGVNSTEKGDLSSESTVSRIRTEHFPLTLESARPSHTSQYLCASRGDRYNSPLHFGNGTRLTVT.

The chain is built from TRBV11-1 and TRBJ2-1; 13 bases fit TRBD2. This CDR3 is 15 amino acids long. Germline trimming cut 4 bases from V and 6 bases from J; bases unmatched to any gene: 3. Germline lookup yields CDR1 SGHAT and CDR2 FQDESV (reference sequence). The CDR3 protein is CASSSGLAGFNEQFF. As DNA, the CDR3 is TGTGCCAGCAGCTCGGGACTAGCGGGGTTCAATGAGCAGTTCTTC.

The chain recombines TRBV7-3 with TRBJ2-2; 9 nucleotides match TRBD1. CDR3 length: 14 residues. Unmatched junction bases numbered 3, after V lost 7 bases and J lost 3 bases. CDR1 and CDR2 from the germline V gene are SGHTA and FQGTGA. The CDR3 DNA is TGTGCCAGCACGGACAGGGGTGACACCGGGGAGCTGTTTTTT. This encodes CASTDRGDTGELFF.

The chain combines TRBV19 with TRBJ2-3, with 9 bases aligning to TRBD1. This CDR3 region has 15 residues. V shed 5 bases, J shed 5 bases, and the junction held 8 bases outside the gene matches. Germline CDR1 LNHDA, CDR2 SQIVND (reference sequence). The CDR3: CASSPADRGGDTQYF. The CDR3 coding sequence is TGTGCCAGTAGTCCGGCGGACAGGGGAGGAGATACGCAGTATTTT.

This chain joins TRBV6-4 and TRBJ2-1, with D possibly TRBD2 on 6 matching bases. With 0 bases removed from V and 4 bases from J, the gap between germline ends came to 10 bases. Per the germline V gene, CDR1 is MRHNA and CDR2 is SNTAGT. CDR3 length: 15 residues. CDR3 region: CASSDSISGYNEQFF. CDR3 in DNA: TGTGCCAGCAGTGACTCGATTAGCGGATACAATGAGCAGTTCTTC.

The rearrangement joins TRBV7-6 to TRBJ2-3; a possible D gene is TRBD1 (6 bases). This CDR3 comprises 15 residues. Trimming shortened V by 6 bases and J by 0 bases, and 13 bases separated the two germline ends. Germline CDR1 SGHVS, CDR2 FNYEAQ. The CDR3 sequence is CASRQTGISTDTQYF. CDR3 bases: TGTGCCAGCAGGCAAACAGGGATTAGCACAGATACGCAGTATTTT. Together with reference TRBV7-6 and TRBJ2-3, the CDR3 gives the full variable domain: GAGVSQSPRYKVTKRGQDVALRCDPISGHVSLYWYRQALGQGPEFLTYFNYEAQQDKSGLPNDRFSAERPEGSISTLTIQRTEQRDSAMYRCASRQTGISTDTQYFGPGTRLTVL.

The V call is TRBV27, the J call TRBJ1-1; D call uncertain. Germline CDR1 and CDR2: MNHEY and SMNVEV (reference sequence). Trimming removed 5 bases from V and 2 bases from J, with 12 bases in between. This CDR3 contains 14 residues. CDR3 region: CASSPGGYNTEAFF. The DNA for the CDR3 is TGTGCCAGCAGTCCCGGCGGTTATAACACTGAAGCTTTCTTT.

V is TRBV9 and J is TRBJ2-2; D call uncertain. V lost 4 bases, J lost 1 base, and 2 bases lay in between. Germline V gene lookup returns CDR1 SGDLS and CDR2 YYNGEE. The CDR3 is 12 residues long. The CDR3 bases are TGTGCCAGCAGCCAGAACACCGGGGAGCTGTTTTTT. This gives the protein CASSQNTGELFF.

V is TRBV11-2 and J is TRBJ2-3; D is unresolved. This CDR3 has 12 amino acids. Trimming left V 3 bases short and J 4 bases short, with 5 bases between. Germline CDR1 SGHAT, CDR2 FQNNGV. DNA of the CDR3: TGTGCCAGCAGCTTGGGCGCAGATACGCAGTATTTT. This translates into CASSLGADTQYF. The full variable domain, completed using reference TRBV11-2 and TRBJ2-3, is EAGVAQSPRYKIIEKRQSVAFWCNPISGHATLYWYQQILGQGPKLLIQFQNNGVVDDSQLPKDRFSAERLKGVDSTLKIQPAKLEDSAVYLCASSLGADTQYFGPGTRLTVL.

The V call is TRBV9, the J call TRBJ2-7; D may be TRBD1 (6 bases). Trimming pared 4 bases from V and 6 bases from J, leaving 14 bases between. Germline V gene lookup returns CDR1 SGDLS and CDR2 YYNGEE. This CDR3 has 13 residues. For the CDR3, the DNA is TGTGCCAGCAGCCCAAACCTCAGGGGCGAGCAGTACTTC. Its translation is CASSPNLRGEQYF.

The genes are TRBV27 and TRBJ2-7; 9 bases fit TRBD2. This CDR3 is built from 15 residues. In germline, CDR1 is MNHEY, CDR2 SMNVEV (reference sequence). The ends lost 4 bases at V and 2 bases at J; junction bases unmatched: 6. CDR3 residues: CASSSRLADTYEQYF. Written as DNA, the CDR3 is TGTGCCAGCAGTTCCCGACTAGCGGACACCTACGAGCAGTACTTC.

The chain is built from TRBV7-9 and TRBJ2-5, with TRBD2 identical over 10 bases. V was pared by 1 base and J by 2 bases, with 1 base of the junction left unmatched. There are 15 residues in the CDR3. Germline CDR1 reads SEHNR; CDR2 reads FQNEAQ (reference sequence). CDR3 in amino acids: CASSLEGLAQETQYF. The CDR3 DNA sequence: TGTGCCAGCAGCTTAGAGGGACTAGCGCAAGAGACCCAGTACTTC.

The rearrangement links TRBV6-5 to TRBJ2-1, with TRBD2 matching over 7 bases. Trimming removed 11 bases from V and 3 bases from J; junction bases left unmatched: 4. The CDR3 contains 12 residues. CDR1 and CDR2 from the germline V gene are MNHEY and SVGAGI. DNA of the CDR3: TGTGCCGTTGGGGGGGGCTACAATGAGCAGTTCTTC. This translates into CAVGGGYNEQFF.